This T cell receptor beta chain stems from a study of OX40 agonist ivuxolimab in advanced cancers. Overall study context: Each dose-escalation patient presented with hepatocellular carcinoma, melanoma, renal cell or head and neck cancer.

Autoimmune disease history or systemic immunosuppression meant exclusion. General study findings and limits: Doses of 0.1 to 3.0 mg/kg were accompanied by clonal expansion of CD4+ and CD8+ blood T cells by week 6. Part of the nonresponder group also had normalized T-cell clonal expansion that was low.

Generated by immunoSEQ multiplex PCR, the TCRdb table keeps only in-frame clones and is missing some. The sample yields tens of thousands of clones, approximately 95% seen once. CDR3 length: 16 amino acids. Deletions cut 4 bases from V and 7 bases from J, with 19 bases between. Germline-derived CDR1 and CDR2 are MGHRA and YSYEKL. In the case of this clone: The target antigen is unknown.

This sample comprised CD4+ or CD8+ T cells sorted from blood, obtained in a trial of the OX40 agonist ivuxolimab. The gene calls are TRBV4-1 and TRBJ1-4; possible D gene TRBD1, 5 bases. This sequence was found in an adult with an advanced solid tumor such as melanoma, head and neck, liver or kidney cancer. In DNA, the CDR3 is TGCGCCAGCAGCCCAGAGGTAGTCTTGGGGCGTGAAAAACTGTTTTTT. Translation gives CASSPEVVLGREKLFF.